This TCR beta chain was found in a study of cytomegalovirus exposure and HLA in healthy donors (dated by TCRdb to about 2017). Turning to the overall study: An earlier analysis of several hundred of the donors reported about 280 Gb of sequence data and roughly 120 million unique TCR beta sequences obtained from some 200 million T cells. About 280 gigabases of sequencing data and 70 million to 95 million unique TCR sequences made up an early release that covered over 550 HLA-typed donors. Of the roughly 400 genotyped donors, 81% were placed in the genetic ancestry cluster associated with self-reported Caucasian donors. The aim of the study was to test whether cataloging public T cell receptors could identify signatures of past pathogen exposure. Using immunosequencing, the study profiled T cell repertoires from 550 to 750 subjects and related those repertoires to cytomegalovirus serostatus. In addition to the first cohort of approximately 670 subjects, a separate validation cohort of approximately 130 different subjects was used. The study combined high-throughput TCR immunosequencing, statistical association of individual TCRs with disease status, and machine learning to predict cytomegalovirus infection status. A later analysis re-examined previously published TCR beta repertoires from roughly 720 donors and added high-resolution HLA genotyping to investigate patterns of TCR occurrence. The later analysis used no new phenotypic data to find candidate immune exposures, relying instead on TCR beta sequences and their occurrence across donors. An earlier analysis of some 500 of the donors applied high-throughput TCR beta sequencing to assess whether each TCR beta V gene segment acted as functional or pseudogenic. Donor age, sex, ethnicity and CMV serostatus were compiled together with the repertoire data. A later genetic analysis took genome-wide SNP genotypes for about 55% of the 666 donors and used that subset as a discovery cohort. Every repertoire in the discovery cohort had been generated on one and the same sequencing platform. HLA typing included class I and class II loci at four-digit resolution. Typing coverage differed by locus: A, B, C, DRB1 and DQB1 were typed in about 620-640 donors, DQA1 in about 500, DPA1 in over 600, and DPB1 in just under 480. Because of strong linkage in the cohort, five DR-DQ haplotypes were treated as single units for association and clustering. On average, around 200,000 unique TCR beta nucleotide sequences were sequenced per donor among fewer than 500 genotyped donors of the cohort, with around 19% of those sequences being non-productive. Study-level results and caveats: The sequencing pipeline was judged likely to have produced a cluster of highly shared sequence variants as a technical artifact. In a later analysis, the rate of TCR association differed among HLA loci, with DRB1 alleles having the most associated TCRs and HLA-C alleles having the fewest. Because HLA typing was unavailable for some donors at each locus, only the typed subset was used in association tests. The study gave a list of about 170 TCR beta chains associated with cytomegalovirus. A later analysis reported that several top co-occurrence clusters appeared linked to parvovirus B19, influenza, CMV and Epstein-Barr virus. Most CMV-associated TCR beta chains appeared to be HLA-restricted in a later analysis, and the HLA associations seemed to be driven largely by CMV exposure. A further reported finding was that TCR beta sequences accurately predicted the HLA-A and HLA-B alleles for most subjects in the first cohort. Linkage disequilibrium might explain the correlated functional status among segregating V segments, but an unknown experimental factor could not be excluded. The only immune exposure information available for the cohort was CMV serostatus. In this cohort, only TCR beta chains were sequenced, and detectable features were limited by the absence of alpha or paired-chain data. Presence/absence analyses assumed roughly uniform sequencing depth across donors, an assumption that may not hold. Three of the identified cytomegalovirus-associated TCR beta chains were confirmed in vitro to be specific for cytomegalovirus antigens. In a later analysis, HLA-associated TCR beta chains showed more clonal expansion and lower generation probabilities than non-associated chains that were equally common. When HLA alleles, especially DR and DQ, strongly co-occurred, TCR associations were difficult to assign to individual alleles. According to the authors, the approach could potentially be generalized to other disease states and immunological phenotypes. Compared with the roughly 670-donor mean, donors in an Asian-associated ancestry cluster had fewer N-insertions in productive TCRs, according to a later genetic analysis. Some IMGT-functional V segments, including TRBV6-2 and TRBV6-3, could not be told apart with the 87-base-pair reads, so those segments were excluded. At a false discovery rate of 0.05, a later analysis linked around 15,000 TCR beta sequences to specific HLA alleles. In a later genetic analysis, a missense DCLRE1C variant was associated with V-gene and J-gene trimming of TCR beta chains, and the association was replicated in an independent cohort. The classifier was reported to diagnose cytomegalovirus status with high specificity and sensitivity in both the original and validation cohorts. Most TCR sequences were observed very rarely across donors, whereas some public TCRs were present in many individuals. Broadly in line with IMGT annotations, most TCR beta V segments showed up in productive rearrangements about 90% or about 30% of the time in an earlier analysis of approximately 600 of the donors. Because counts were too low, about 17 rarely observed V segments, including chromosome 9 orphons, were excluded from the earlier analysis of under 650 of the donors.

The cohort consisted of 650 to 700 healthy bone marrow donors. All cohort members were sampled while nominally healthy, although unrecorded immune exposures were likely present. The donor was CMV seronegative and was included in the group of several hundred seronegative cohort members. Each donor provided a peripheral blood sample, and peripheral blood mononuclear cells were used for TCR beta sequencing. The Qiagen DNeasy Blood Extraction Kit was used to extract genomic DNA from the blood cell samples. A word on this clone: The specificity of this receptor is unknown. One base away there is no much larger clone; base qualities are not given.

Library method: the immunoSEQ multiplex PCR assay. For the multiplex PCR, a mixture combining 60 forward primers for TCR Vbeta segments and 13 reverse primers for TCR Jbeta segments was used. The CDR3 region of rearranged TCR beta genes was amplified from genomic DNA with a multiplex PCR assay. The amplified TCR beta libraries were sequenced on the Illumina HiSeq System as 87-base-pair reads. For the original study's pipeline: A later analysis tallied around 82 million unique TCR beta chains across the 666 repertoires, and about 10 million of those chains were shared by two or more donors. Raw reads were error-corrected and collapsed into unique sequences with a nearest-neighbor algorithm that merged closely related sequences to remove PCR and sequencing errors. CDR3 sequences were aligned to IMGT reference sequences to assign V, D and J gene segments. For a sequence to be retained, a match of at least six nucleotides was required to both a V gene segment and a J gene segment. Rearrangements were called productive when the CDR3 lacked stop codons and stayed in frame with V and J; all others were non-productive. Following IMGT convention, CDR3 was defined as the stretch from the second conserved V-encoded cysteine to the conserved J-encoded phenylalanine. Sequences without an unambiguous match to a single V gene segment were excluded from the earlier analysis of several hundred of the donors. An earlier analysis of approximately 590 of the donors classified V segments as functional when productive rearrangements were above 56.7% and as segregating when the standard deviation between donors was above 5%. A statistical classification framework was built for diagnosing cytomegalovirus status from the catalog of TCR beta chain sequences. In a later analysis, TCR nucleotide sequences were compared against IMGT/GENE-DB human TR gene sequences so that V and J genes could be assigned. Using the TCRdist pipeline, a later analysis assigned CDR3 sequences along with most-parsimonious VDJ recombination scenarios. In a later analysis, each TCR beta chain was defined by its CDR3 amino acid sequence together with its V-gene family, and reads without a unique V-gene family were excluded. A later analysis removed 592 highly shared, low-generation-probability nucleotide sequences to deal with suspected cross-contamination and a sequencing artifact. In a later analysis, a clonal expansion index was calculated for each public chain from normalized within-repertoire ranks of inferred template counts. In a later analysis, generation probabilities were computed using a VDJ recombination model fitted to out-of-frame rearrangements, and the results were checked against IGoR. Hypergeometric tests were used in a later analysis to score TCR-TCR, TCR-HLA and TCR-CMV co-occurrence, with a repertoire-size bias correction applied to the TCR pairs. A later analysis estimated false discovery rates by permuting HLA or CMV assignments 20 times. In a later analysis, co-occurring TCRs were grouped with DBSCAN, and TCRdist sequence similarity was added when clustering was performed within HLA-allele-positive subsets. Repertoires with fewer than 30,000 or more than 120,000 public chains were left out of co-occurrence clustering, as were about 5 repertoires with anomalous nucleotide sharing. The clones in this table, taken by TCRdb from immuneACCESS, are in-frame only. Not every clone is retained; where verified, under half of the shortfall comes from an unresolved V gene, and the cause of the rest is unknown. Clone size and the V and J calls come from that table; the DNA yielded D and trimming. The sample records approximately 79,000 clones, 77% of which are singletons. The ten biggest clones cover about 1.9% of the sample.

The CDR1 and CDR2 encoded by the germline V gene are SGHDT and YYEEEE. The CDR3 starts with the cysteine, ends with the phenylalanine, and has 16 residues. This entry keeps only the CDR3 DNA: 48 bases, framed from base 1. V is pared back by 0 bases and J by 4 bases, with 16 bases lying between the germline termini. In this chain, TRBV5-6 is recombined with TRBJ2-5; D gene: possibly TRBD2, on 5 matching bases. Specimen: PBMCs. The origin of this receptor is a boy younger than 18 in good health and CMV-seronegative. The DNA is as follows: TGTGCCAGCAGCTTGGCCGGAGAGGGAAATACAGAGACCCAGTACTTC. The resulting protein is CASSLAGEGNTETQYF.